This T cell receptor beta chain originates from a study of cytomegalovirus exposure and HLA in healthy donors. General study findings and limits: Most of the CMV-associated TCR beta chains (in a later analysis) appeared to be HLA-restricted.

V lost 1 base, J lost 4 bases, and 7 bases stayed unmatched. The germline CDR1 and CDR2 sequences are SGHKS and YYEKEE (reference sequence). CDR3 length: 16 amino acids. Despite likely unrecorded immune exposures, the donors were nominally healthy at the time of sampling. Comment on this clone: Its antigen is undetermined.

It was with 60 Vbeta and 13 Jbeta primers that the PCR ran. Generated by immunoSEQ multiplex PCR, the TCRdb table keeps only in-frame clones and is missing some. The top ten hold about 2% of the sample, which has just over 150,000 clones, roughly 80% seen once. The sequence derives from a female donor in good health and CMV-seronegative. Sequences were obtained from PBMCs. The rearrangement joins TRBV5-5 to TRBJ2-2, with 7 positions matching TRBD2. The CDR3 bases are TGTGCCAGCAGCTTGCGGGGGGACTGGCCCACCGGGGAGCTGTTTTTT. Residues: CASSLRGDWPTGELFF.